This entry lists 22 T cell receptor beta chains sequenced from one sample in a study of early T cells in non-severe SARS-CoV-2 infection (dated by TCRdb to 2020 to 2022). Library prep was done by 5' RACE. Sequencing relied on a NextSeq 500. The raw public data were reprocessed by TCRdb itself: fastp quality trimming at Q25, MiXCR clonotype calling, in-frame beta chains only. Every entry covers one CDR3 protein and lists the most common genes and DNA from its rows. For this sample there are tens of thousands of distinct CDR3 sequences; 9.5% to 15% appear just once. The leading ten clones occupy about 4.2% of the sample. What was sequenced was whole blood. The source of these receptors is an adult who was a healthcare worker with PCR-confirmed SARS-CoV-2 infection or an uninfected control (not recorded which).

J is TRBJ2-7 and V is TRBV7-9; D unclear. CDR3 length equals 14 residues. V was trimmed by 0 bases and J by 0 bases, leaving 6 bases between them. Germline V gives CDR1 SEHNR, CDR2 FQNEAQ (reference sequence). Here the CDR3 reads CASSLAVSSYEQYF. CDR3 coding DNA: TGTGCCAGCAGCTTAGCGGTCTCCTCCTACGAGCAGTACTTC.

This clonotype has only a few counts. The rearrangement joins TRBV10-3 to TRBJ2-7, with TRBD1 matching over 11 bases. Germline CDR1 is ENHRY and CDR2 is SYGVKD. J was trimmed by 3 bases and V by 0 bases; bases with no gene match: 7. The CDR3 sequence is 17 residues long. The DNA of the CDR3 is TGTGCCATCAGTGAGTCTCGGACAGGGGGCTTGGGCTACGAGCAGTACTTC. Its translation is CAISESRTGGLGYEQYF.

CDR3 sequence reads: CASRDTPLTKTQYF. CDR3 nucleotides: TGTGCCAGCAGGGACACCCCCTTAACCAAGACCCAGTACTTC. The chain links TRBV2 to TRBJ2-5, with TRBD1 as a possible D gene (5 bases). V gave up 6 bases and J gave up 6 bases, with 17 bases separating them. Germline loops: CDR1 SNHLY, CDR2 FYNNEI. The CDR3 length is 14 residues. The entire variable domain, with the rest obtained from reference TRBV2 and TRBJ2-5, is as follows: EPEVTQTPSHQVTQMGQEVILRCVPISNHLYFYWYRQILGQKVEFLVSFYNNEISEKSEIFDDQFSVERPDGSNFTLKIRSTKLEDSAMYFCASRDTPLTKTQYFGPGTRLLVL.

This clonotype has a count of ten or more. The chain employs TRBV3-1 and TRBJ2-7; D is possibly TRBD1 (7 bases). This CDR3 is built from 15 residues. Germline CDR1 is LGHDT and CDR2 is YNNKEL (reference sequence). The V gene lost 3 bases and the J gene lost 4 bases, with 16 bases spanning the gap. This CDR3 is CASSQGRDSLYEQYF. The CDR3 DNA follows: TGTGCCAGCAGCCAGGGGCGGGACAGCCTTTACGAGCAGTACTTC.

This clonotype was seen repeatedly, ten times or more. The CDR3 DNA is TGTGCCAGCAGCGTAGTTGCAGCAATGGGAGAGCAGTACTTC. Translated, it gives CASSVVAAMGEQYF. The gene calls are TRBV9 and TRBJ2-7, with D unclear. In germline, CDR1 is SGDLS, CDR2 YYNGEE. The CDR3 runs to 14 residues. Trimming took 0 bases from V and 7 from J, leaving 14 bases between them.

Many counts were recorded for this clonotype. The chain links TRBV3-1 to TRBJ2-7; TRBD1 matches 7 bases. V trimming: 2 bases; J trimming: 11 bases; junction bases outside the gene matches: 6. This CDR3 region has 12 residues. The germline V gene encodes CDR1 LGHDT and CDR2 YNNKEL (reference sequence). The CDR3 nucleotides read TGTGCCAGCAGCCAATCCGGGACAGCGAAGTACTTC. Translating it yields CASSQSGTAKYF.

This clonotype was observed at least ten times. The chain has TRBV20-1 and TRBJ2-7, with D possibly TRBD2 on 7 matching bases. Germline CDR1 DFQATT, CDR2 SNEGSKA (reference sequence). The CDR3 covers 11 residues. V lost 6 bases to trimming and J lost 5 bases, with 11 bases between them. Here the CDR3 DNA reads TGCAGTGCCAAGGGGGGGGACGAGCAGTACTTC. Translation gives CSAKGGDEQYF.

Notes on this clonotype: At one end, the junction sequence differs from germline, possibly due to a read error. The rearrangement links TRBV29-1 to TRBJ2-1, with a possible D match to TRBD2 (6 bases). This CDR3 comprises 12 residues. The germline CDR1 and CDR2 sequences are SQVTM and ANQGSEA. CDR3 DNA sequence: TGCAGCGTTGAAGATTGGGCGGGAAGCCCCCTCTTC. Translation gives CSVEDWAGSPLF.

This clonotype appeared many times. The gene calls are TRBV6-6 and TRBJ2-5; TRBD2 is a possible D gene (6 bases). Germline V lookup: CDR1 MNHNY, CDR2 SVGAGI (reference sequence). Trimming stripped 0 bases from V and 4 bases from J, with 6 bases between. This CDR3 has 13 amino acids. The CDR3: CASSYSRGETQYF. The CDR3 nucleotides read TGTGCCAGCAGTTACTCGCGGGGAGAGACCCAGTACTTC.

J is TRBJ2-2 and V is TRBV5-1; TRBD1 is a possible D gene (7 bases). Deletions cut 1 base from V and 3 bases from J, with 10 bases between. The CDR3 loop spans 15 amino acids. Germline V gene data show CDR1 as SGHRS and CDR2 as YFSETQ. The CDR3 DNA is TGCGCCAGCAGCTTGTCCAGGGGGGACACCGGGGAGCTGTTTTTT. This sequence encodes CASSLSRGDTGELFF.

This clonotype has at least ten counts. J is TRBJ2-1 and V is TRBV5-5, with 9 bases identical to TRBD1. This CDR3 is 15 amino acids long. J gave up 6 bases and V 4 bases, and 8 bases lay outside the gene matches. In germline, CDR1 is SGHKS, CDR2 YYEKEE (reference sequence). This chain's CDR3 is CASSSPGTGPNEQFF. The CDR3 DNA reads TGTGCCAGCAGCAGTCCCGGGACAGGGCCCAATGAGCAGTTCTTC.

This clonotype was observed at least ten times. CDR3 protein: CASSGQRGQGGYQPQHF. The DNA for the CDR3 is TGTGCCAGCAGCGGCCAGCGAGGACAGGGCGGGTATCAGCCCCAGCATTTT. The rearrangement joins TRBV7-9 to TRBJ1-5, with 8 bases identical to TRBD1. Germline V gene sequence: CDR1 SEHNR, CDR2 FQNEAQ (reference sequence). The CDR3 runs 17 residues. Trimming at V came to 5 bases and at J to 5 bases, leaving 14 bases not matched to a gene.

The chain carries TRBV20-1 and TRBJ2-5; TRBD2 matches at 10 bases. The CDR3 covers 15 residues. The V segment lost 2 bases and the J segment 4 bases; nucleotides outside the gene matches: 7. CDR1 is DFQATT and CDR2 is SNEGSKA in the germline V gene (reference sequence). CDR3 sequence reads: CSARFGLADIETQYF. The CDR3 DNA reads as TGCAGTGCTAGATTCGGACTAGCGGACATAGAGACCCAGTACTTC.

The chain has TRBV7-9 and TRBJ2-7, with 11 nucleotides matching TRBD2. With V trimmed by 4 bases and J by 0 bases, 11 bases remained unmatched. CDR1 SEHNR and CDR2 FQNEAQ come from the germline V gene (reference sequence). The CDR3 has 18 residues. The CDR3 spells CASSSLGLAGGSSYEQYF. CDR3 DNA sequence: TGTGCCAGCAGCTCCCTCGGGCTAGCGGGGGGTAGCTCCTACGAGCAGTACTTC. The full variable domain, with the rest looked up from reference TRBV7-9 and TRBJ2-7, is DTGVSQNPRHKITKRGQNVTFRCDPISEHNRLYWYRQTLGQGPEFLTYFQNEAQLEKSRLLSDRFSAERPKGSFSTLEIQRTEQGDSAMYLCASSSLGLAGGSSYEQYFGPGTRLTVT.

J is TRBJ2-5 and V is TRBV12-3 or TRBV12-4; D is unresolved. This CDR3 comprises 13 residues. V was trimmed by 7 bases and J by 2 bases, leaving 11 bases between them. The DNA of the CDR3 is TGTGCCAGCACCAAGGGTGGTCAAGAGACCCAGTACTTC. Translation: CASTKGGQETQYF.

The chain joins TRBV12-3 or TRBV12-4 to TRBJ1-5; 8 nucleotides align to TRBD1. The CDR3 covers 19 residues. The V gene end was trimmed by 3 bases and the J gene end by 4 bases; junction bases not matched to a gene: 17. In DNA form, the CDR3 reads TGTGCCAGCAGTTTCTCCCCGACCCCAGGGGGCAAGGGTAATCAGCCCCAGCATTTT. Translating gives CASSFSPTPGGKGNQPQHF.

V is TRBV2 and J is TRBJ1-3, with 8 bases identical to TRBD1. The length of the CDR3 is 15 residues. V lost 1 base to trimming and J lost 4 bases; unmatched junction nucleotides: 3. Germline V CDR1 and CDR2: SNHLY, FYNNEI. CDR3 amino acids: CASSEVRGPGNTIYF. The CDR3 DNA sequence: TGTGCCAGCAGTGAAGTCAGGGGGCCCGGAAACACCATATATTTT.

The chain couples TRBV27 to TRBJ2-1; TRBD2 aligns across 14 bases. CDR1 is MNHEY and CDR2 is SMNVEV in the germline V gene (reference sequence). The CDR3 is 15 residues long. Trimming at V came to 5 bases and at J to 12 bases, leaving 9 bases not matched to a gene. CDR3 coding DNA: TGTGCCAGCAGTAAGGGACTAGCGGGAGCCCTGGGGCAGTTCTTC. The encoded protein is CASSKGLAGALGQFF.

In this sample, this clonotype turned up a few times. This chain links TRBV14 with TRBJ2-1, with D possibly being TRBD2 (6 bases). CDR1 is SGHDN and CDR2 is FVKESK in the germline V gene. The CDR3 has 14 residues. Deletions cut 3 bases from V and 8 bases from J, with 14 bases between. CDR3 in amino acids: CASSQPPRGDEQFF. DNA for the CDR3: TGTGCCAGCAGCCAGCCCCCGCGGGGTGATGAGCAGTTCTTC. The full variable domain, rest sourced from reference TRBV14 and TRBJ2-1, is EAGVTQFPSHSVIEKGQTVTLRCDPISGHDNLYWYRRVMGKEIKFLLHFVKESKQDESGMPNNRFLAERTGGTYSTLKVQPAELEDSGVYFCASSQPPRGDEQFFGPGTRLTVL.

In this sample, this clonotype turned up many times. V usage is TRBV12-3 or TRBV12-4 and J usage is TRBJ2-1; D perhaps matches TRBD2 (6 bases). V lost 8 bases, J lost 4 bases, and 12 bases lay in between. This CDR3 contains 13 residues. CDR3 nucleotide sequence: TGTGCCAGCGGGCGGGATGATTACAATGAGCAGTTCTTC. It yields the protein CASGRDDYNEQFF.

This clonotype was recorded many times. The chain joins TRBV19 to TRBJ2-2; 9 bases line up with TRBD1. Germline CDR1 reads LNHDA; CDR2 reads SQIVND (reference sequence). The CDR3 has 16 residues. V was pared by 6 bases and J by 3 bases, with 8 bases of the junction left unmatched. CDR3 coding DNA: TGTGCCAGTAGCAGAGGACAGGGGTATGACACCGGGGAGCTGTTTTTT. Translation: CASSRGQGYDTGELFF.

The CDR3 bases are TGTGCCAGTAGTTCCCCACCGAGCTCCTACAATGAGCAGTTCTTC. Its translation is CASSSPPSSYNEQFF. The rearrangement joins TRBV19 to TRBJ2-1; D is unresolved. Trimming shortened V by 5 bases and J by 0 bases, and 11 bases separated the two germline ends. In germline, CDR1 is LNHDA, CDR2 SQIVND (reference sequence). The CDR3 loop spans 15 amino acids.